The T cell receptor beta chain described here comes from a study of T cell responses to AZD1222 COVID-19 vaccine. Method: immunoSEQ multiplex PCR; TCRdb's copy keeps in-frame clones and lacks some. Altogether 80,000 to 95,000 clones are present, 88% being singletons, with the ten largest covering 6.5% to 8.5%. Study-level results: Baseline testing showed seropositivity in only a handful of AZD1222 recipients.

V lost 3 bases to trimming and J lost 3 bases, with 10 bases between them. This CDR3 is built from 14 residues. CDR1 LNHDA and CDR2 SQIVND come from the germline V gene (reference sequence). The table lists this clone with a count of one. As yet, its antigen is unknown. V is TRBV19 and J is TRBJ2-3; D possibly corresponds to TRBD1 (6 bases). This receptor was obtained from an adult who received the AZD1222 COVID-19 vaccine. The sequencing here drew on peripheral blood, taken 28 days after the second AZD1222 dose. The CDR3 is CASSMVGATDTQYF. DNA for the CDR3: TGTGCCAGTAGTATGGTGGGGGCAACAGATACGCAGTATTTT.